These 18 T cell receptor beta chains were sequenced from one sample in a study of blood T cell repertoires in COVID-19. The method was immunoSEQ multiplex PCR; TCRdb's version includes in-frame clones alone and lacks a portion of them. The sample has roughly 120,000 clones; 88% are singletons. Material: peripheral blood. These receptors were obtained from a woman aged 45 to 65 with active or convalescent COVID-19.

V usage is TRBV12-3 or TRBV12-4 and J usage is TRBJ2-7; unclear D gene. This CDR3 is built from 13 residues. V dropped 6 bases and J dropped 3 bases, with 12 bases sitting between them. The CDR3: CASSSLINYEQYF. CDR3 nucleotide sequence: TGTGCCAGCAGCTCTCTAATAAACTACGAGCAGTACTTC.

CDR3 sequence (DNA): TGCGCCAGCAGCCCGAGTGTATCCTACGAGCAGTACTTC. Translation: CASSPSVSYEQYF. The V and J genes are TRBV5-1 and TRBJ2-7, with unresolved D. Deletions cut 4 bases from V and 1 base from J, with 9 bases between. Germline V gene sequence: CDR1 SGHRS, CDR2 YFSETQ. The CDR3 loop spans 13 amino acids. Supplemented by reference TRBV5-1 and TRBJ2-7, the full variable domain reads KAGVTQTPRYLIKTRGQQVTLSCSPISGHRSVSWYQQTPGQGLQFLFEYFSETQRNKGNFPGRFSGRQFSNSRSEMNVSTLELGDSALYLCASSPSVSYEQYFGPGTRLTVT.

The CDR3 DNA sequence: TGTGCCAGCAGCGTATGGGGCGAGACGCAAGAGACCCAGTACTTC. Its translation: CASSVWGETQETQYF. This sequence joins TRBV9 and TRBJ2-5; tentatively, D is TRBD1 (5 bases). The CDR3 is 15 residues long. Germline loops: CDR1 SGDLS, CDR2 YYNGEE. V dropped 1 base and J dropped 2 bases, with 12 bases sitting between them.

V usage is TRBV19 and J usage is TRBJ2-4; TRBD2 agrees at 7 bases. Germline CDR1 LNHDA, CDR2 SQIVND (reference sequence). CDR3 length: 14 amino acids. The J segment lost 3 bases and the V segment lost 3 bases, leaving 2 bases of the junction unmatched. Here the CDR3 reads CASSIASGKNIQYF. The CDR3 DNA is TGTGCCAGTAGTATTGCTAGCGGCAAAAACATTCAGTACTTC. The whole variable domain, remainder taken from reference TRBV19 and TRBJ2-4, is DGGITQSPKYLFRKEGQNVTLSCEQNLNHDAMYWYRQDPGQGLRLIYYSQIVNDFQKGDIAEGYSVSREKKESFPLTVTSAQKNPTAFYLCASSIASGKNIQYFGAGTRLSVL.

The chain carries TRBV15 and TRBJ2-7; TRBD1 agrees at 11 bases. In germline, CDR1 is LNHNV, CDR2 YYDKDF (reference sequence). Trimming removed 3 bases from V and 3 bases from J; junction bases left unmatched: 4. The CDR3 covers 15 residues. For the CDR3, the DNA is TGTGCCACCAGCAGGGACAGGGGGCGCGACTACGAGCAGTACTTC. As protein: CATSRDRGRDYEQYF.

The rearrangement uses TRBV18 and TRBJ2-2; possibly TRBD2 for D (6 bases). Germline values: CDR1 KGHSH, CDR2 LQKENI. The germline V and J ends were trimmed by 1 base and 4 bases, with 13 bases remaining between them. The CDR3 runs 16 residues. The CDR3 region is CASSPLRESSTGELFF. DNA for the CDR3: TGTGCCAGCTCACCACTACGGGAGTCTTCCACCGGGGAGCTGTTTTTT.

The chain combines TRBV23-1 with TRBJ1-5; D is unclear. TRBV23-1 is labeled an ORF, and its function is uncertain. Trimming removed 6 bases from V and 0 bases from J, with 27 bases in between. CDR3 length: 20 amino acids. CDR3 coding DNA: TGCGCCAGCAGCCCCTCGCGGTTGAGGTCCTGTTTACTTAGCAATCAGCCCCAGCATTTT. Protein sequence: CASSPSRLRSCLLSNQPQHF.

The V call is TRBV24-1, the J call TRBJ2-1; TRBD2 agrees at 11 bases. J was trimmed by 6 bases and V by 1 base; bases with no gene match: 10. The CDR3 contains 18 residues. Germline CDR1 reads KGHDR; CDR2 reads SFDVKD. DNA of the CDR3: TGTGCCACCAGTGATTTTGGGGGAACTAGCGGGAGAACCAATGAGCAGTTCTTC. Translation: CATSDFGGTSGRTNEQFF.

This chain's CDR3 is CASRTSLAGWGELFF. For the CDR3, the DNA is TGTGCCAGCAGGACATCACTAGCGGGATGGGGGGAGCTGTTTTTT. The V call is TRBV6-6, the J call TRBJ2-2, with 10 nucleotides matching TRBD2. Per the germline V gene, CDR1 is MNHNY and CDR2 is SVGAGI (reference sequence). V lost 6 bases to trimming and J lost 8 bases; unmatched junction nucleotides: 9. The CDR3 has 15 amino acids.

V gene TRBV3-1 (or the pseudogene TRBV3-2) combines with J gene TRBJ2-3, with 8 bases matching TRBD2. This CDR3 has 14 amino acids. Germline CDR1 is LGHDT and CDR2 is YNNKEL (reference sequence). With V trimmed by 1 base and J by 4 bases, 1 base remained unmatched. The CDR3 region is CASSQAGGPDTQYF. CDR3 nucleotides: TGTGCCAGCAGCCAAGCGGGAGGGCCAGATACGCAGTATTTT.

CDR3 DNA sequence: TGTGCCAGCAGCGTTGAGGACATCCCCACACTTTACAATGAGCAGTTCTTC. It codes for CASSVEDIPTLYNEQFF. The J gene is TRBJ2-1, the V gene TRBV9; a weak D match, TRBD1 (5 bases). The CDR3 consists of 17 residues. Germline V gives CDR1 SGDLS, CDR2 YYNGEE. Between the trimmed V and J ends, which lost 2 bases and 4 bases, there was a span of 19 bases.

A single count supports this clone. The chain links TRBV11-2 to TRBJ1-1, with a possible D match to TRBD1 (6 bases). Germline CDR1 and CDR2: SGHAT and FQNNGV. CDR3 length equals 14 residues. V was trimmed by 4 bases and J by 3 bases, leaving 12 bases between them. The CDR3 DNA reads as TGTGCCAGCAGCTCAGGGGCCACCCACACTGAAGCTTTCTTT. This sequence encodes CASSSGATHTEAFF.

The chain uses TRBV6-5 and TRBJ2-3; D gene uncertain. Germline V gene data show CDR1 as MNHEY and CDR2 as SVGAGI. Deletions cut 4 bases from V and 4 bases from J, with 9 bases between. This CDR3 is built from 13 residues. DNA of the CDR3: TGTGCCAGCAGTTCTATAGAGGCAGATACGCAGTATTTT. Residues: CASSSIEADTQYF.

This chain joins TRBV19 and TRBJ2-7; 8 bases line up with TRBD2. With 6 bases clipped from V and 6 bases from J, the junction kept 7 bases outside the gene matches. CDR1 and CDR2 (germline): LNHDA, SQIVND (reference sequence). This CDR3 is 13 amino acids long. CDR3: CASSSGTRGEQYF. The CDR3 nucleotides are TGTGCCAGTAGCTCCGGGACTAGGGGCGAGCAGTACTTC.

This chain uses TRBV29-1 with TRBJ2-1; tentative D call: TRBD1 (6 bases). The germline V gene encodes CDR1 SQVTM and CDR2 ANQGSEA. The CDR3 runs to 12 residues. V was pared by 7 bases and J by 6 bases, with 13 bases between. The CDR3 protein is CSARTAINEQFF. The CDR3 DNA reads TGCAGCGCTCGGACAGCGATCAATGAGCAGTTCTTC.

J is TRBJ2-1 and V is TRBV7-2, with D possibly matching TRBD2 (5 bases). This CDR3 has 16 amino acids. The V end lost 1 base, the J end lost 5 bases, and 15 bases lay between the germline ends. Germline V lookup: CDR1 SGHTA, CDR2 FQGNSA. The CDR3 here is CASSLERPELDNEQFF. The DNA of the CDR3 is TGTGCCAGCAGCTTAGAGCGGCCAGAGTTGGACAATGAGCAGTTCTTC.

This clone was observed a single time. This chain connects TRBV28 to TRBJ1-2; the D gene is possibly TRBD1 (5 bases). Germline assignment: CDR1 MDHEN and CDR2 SYDVKM. This CDR3 region has 11 residues. V was clipped by 5 bases and J by 13 bases, with 14 bases between them. CDR3 in amino acids: CASSGQGSGTF. CDR3 nucleotide sequence: TGTGCCAGCAGTGGTCAGGGTTCAGGCACCTTC.

The chain uses TRBV7-2 and TRBJ2-7, with 8 nucleotides matching TRBD1. Germline loops: CDR1 SGHTA, CDR2 FQGNSA. With V trimmed by 5 bases and J by 4 bases, 7 bases remained unmatched. CDR3 length equals 14 residues. The CDR3 bases are TGTGCCAGCAGCACCTGGACAGGGAGGTACGAGCAGTACTTC. Translated: CASSTWTGRYEQYF.